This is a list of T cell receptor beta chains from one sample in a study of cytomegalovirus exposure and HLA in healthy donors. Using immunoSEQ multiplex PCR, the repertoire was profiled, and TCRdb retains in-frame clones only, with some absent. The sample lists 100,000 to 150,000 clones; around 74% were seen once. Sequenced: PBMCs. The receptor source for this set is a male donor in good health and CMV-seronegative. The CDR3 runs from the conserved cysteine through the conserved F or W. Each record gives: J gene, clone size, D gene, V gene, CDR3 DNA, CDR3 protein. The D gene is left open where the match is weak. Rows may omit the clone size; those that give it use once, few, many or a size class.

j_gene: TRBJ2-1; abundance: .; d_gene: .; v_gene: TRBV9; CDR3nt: TGTGCCAGCAGCACCTCAGGGGCCCTCGCCTACAATGAGCAGTTCTTC; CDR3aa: CASSTSGALAYNEQFF
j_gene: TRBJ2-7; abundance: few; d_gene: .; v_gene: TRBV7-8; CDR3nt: TGTGCCAGCCGCCCCAGGGGGGCTACGAGGCAGTACTTC; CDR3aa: CASRPRGATRQYF
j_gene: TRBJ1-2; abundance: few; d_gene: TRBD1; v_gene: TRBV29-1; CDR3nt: TGCAGCGTTCCGGGACAGGGACCCCGGGTAGGCTACACCTTC; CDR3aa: CSVPGQGPRVGYTF
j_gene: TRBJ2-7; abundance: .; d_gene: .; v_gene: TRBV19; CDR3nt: TGTGCCAGTAGTATACAGGGGATCCCGCAGTACTTC; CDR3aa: CASSIQGIPQYF
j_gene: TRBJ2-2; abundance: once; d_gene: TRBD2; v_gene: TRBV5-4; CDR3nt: TGTGCCAGCAGCCCAGGGACTAGCGGGAGGAATGGGGAGCTGTTTTTT; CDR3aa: CASSPGTSGRNGELFF
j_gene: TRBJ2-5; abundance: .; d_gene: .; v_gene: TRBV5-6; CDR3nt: TGTGCCAGCAGCTTTAAGGGAGATCCTACGGAGACCCAGTACTTC; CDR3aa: CASSFKGDPTETQYF
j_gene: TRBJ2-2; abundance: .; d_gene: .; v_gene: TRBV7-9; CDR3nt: TGTGCCAGCAGCCCCCAGTTCGGGGAGCTGTTTTTT; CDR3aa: CASSPQFGELFF
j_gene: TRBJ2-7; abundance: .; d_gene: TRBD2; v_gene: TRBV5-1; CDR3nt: TGCGCCAGCAGGGCCGGGACTAGCGGGAGTGGGCGGTTTGGTTACGAGCAGTACTTC; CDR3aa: CASRAGTSGSGRFGYEQYF
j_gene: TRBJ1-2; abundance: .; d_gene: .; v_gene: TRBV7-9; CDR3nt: TGTGCCAGCAGCTTAAAAGTTCCAGGGGTGGATGGCTACACCTTC; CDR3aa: CASSLKVPGVDGYTF
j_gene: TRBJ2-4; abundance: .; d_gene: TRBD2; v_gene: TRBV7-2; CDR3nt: TGTGCCAGCAGCTTTGCCGGGACTAGTGACATTCAGTACTTC; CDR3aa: CASSFAGTSDIQYF
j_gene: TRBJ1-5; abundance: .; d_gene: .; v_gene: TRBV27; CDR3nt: TGTGCCAGCAGTGTCAGGGGCTCGCGGAATCAGCCCCAGCATTTT; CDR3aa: CASSVRGSRNQPQHF
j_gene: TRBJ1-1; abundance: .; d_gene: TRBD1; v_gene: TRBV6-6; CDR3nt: TGTGCCAGCAGAAATACGGACAGGGATGGCACTGAAGCTTTCTTT; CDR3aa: CASRNTDRDGTEAFF
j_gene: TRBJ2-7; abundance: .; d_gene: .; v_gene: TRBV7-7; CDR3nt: TGTGCTAGCAGCCCTGGGACACCCTACGAGCAGTACTTC; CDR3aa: CASSPGTPYEQYF
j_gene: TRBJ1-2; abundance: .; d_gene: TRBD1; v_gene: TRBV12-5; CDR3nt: TGTGCTAGTGGTGGCCTCGCCTCAGGGGGCCGTAGCTATGGCTACACCTTC; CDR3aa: CASGGLASGGRSYGYTF
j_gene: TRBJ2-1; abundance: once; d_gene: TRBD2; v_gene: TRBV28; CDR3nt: TGTGCCAGCAGGGGCGGGACTAGCGGTAATGAGCAGTTCTTC; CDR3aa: CASRGGTSGNEQFF
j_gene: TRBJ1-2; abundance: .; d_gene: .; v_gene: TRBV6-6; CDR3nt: TGTGCCAGCAGTCAGCGGGGGTCTAACTATGGCTACACCTTC; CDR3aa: CASSQRGSNYGYTF
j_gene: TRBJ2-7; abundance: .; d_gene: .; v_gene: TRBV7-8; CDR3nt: TGTGCCAGCAGCTCCCGGACAGCGGTGGGGTACGAGCAGTACTTC; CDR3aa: CASSSRTAVGYEQYF
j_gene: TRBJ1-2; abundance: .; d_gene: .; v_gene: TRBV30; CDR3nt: TGTGCCTCTCCAGGGGCCGAGGGCTACACCTTC; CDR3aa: CASPGAEGYTF
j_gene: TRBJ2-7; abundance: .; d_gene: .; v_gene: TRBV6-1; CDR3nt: TGTGCCAGCAGTGACAGTGTGGGACACTTAGACGAGCAGTACTTC; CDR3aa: CASSDSVGHLDEQYF
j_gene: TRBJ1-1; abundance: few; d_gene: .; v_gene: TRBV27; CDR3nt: TGTGCCAGCAGTGAGGACACGAACACTGAAGCTTTCTTT; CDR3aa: CASSEDTNTEAFF
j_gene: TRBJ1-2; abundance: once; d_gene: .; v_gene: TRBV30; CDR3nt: TGTGCCTGGAGTGTACAGAACCTAAACTATGGCTACACCTTC; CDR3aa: CAWSVQNLNYGYTF
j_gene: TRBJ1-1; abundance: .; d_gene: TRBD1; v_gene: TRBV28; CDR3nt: TGTGCCAGCAGTTTATCGACAGGGGGGGAGAACACTGAAGCTTTCTTT; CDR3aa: CASSLSTGGENTEAFF
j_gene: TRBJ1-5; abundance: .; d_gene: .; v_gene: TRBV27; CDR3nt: TGTGCCAGCAGCCGGACGGGGGATAGCAATCAGCCCCAGCATTTT; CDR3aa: CASSRTGDSNQPQHF